The TCR beta chain described here comes from a study of T cell responses to AZD1222 COVID-19 vaccine. The study, taken as a whole, reports: An increase in Spike-specific TCR breadth and depth was observed after two AZD1222 doses.

This clone turned up a few times. Its antigen is still unknown. Germline V CDR1 and CDR2: SGHTA, FQGTGA. Trimming took 4 bases from V and 4 from J; bases not matched to a gene: 4. The CDR3 contains 15 residues. TCRdb keeps only in-frame clones here, not all; method: immunoSEQ multiplex PCR. This table holds roughly 72,000 clones, about 91% found once. This specimen consisted of peripheral blood, obtained 28 days after the second dose of the MenACWY control vaccine. The gene calls are TRBV7-3 and TRBJ2-3, with 11 bases that match TRBD2. The TCR comes from an adult who received the MenACWY meningococcal vaccine as a control. The CDR3 DNA is TGTGCCAGCAGCTCCTGGACTAGCGGGCCAGATACGCAGTATTTT. Its protein product is CASSSWTSGPDTQYF.